This T cell receptor (beta chain) is from a study of shared T cell receptors in the human thymus. Per the germline V gene, CDR1 is MNHEY and CDR2 is SVGAGI. CDR3 size: 13 residues. The V end was cut by 5 bases, the J end by 0 bases, with 8 bases between. The method was immunoSEQ multiplex PCR; TCRdb's version includes in-frame clones alone and lacks a portion of them. The sample comprises about 660,000 clones, around 87% of which are singletons, and around 0.01% rests with the top ten. These data are also associated with another study on human thymus T cells. That report notes: Donation came from healthy Finnish infants having corrective surgery for congenital heart defects. Obtained as resections during corrective heart surgery, the thymus tissue was then studied. There appeared to be biased usage of V and J genes in thymic and blood repertoires. Highly overlapping thymic repertoires among unrelated individuals were reported in related research.

Sequencing was done on a sample of thymocytes. The TCR was taken from a boy under three years old with a congenital heart defect. This chain uses TRBV6-5 with TRBJ2-7; possibly TRBD1 for D (6 bases). The chain's CDR3 is CASSRDTSYEQYF. CDR3 nucleotides: TGTGCCAGCAGTCGGGACACCTCCTACGAGCAGTACTTC.